This passage covers 5 T cell receptor beta chains from one sample sequenced in a study of blood T cell repertoires in COVID-19. Assay: immunoSEQ multiplex PCR; the TCRdb copy retains only in-frame clones and omits some. The sample contains 150,000 to 200,000 clones, approximately 80% of which appear only once. Sequencing was performed on PBMCs or T cells enriched from blood (not recorded which). Every receptor here comes from a man aged 60 to 75 who had been exposed to COVID-19.

The rearrangement links TRBV2 to TRBJ1-2; tentatively, D is TRBD1 (6 bases). Deletions cut 4 bases from V and 6 bases from J, with 18 bases between. Germline V gene lookup returns CDR1 SNHLY and CDR2 FYNNEI. The CDR3 consists of 15 residues. CDR3 in DNA: TGTGCCAGCAGTGGGGACAAGGCCTGGGTCGATGGCTACACCTTC. Its translation is CASSGDKAWVDGYTF. The full variable domain, with the rest looked up from reference TRBV2 and TRBJ1-2, is EPEVTQTPSHQVTQMGQEVILRCVPISNHLYFYWYRQILGQKVEFLVSFYNNEISEKSEIFDDQFSVERPDGSNFTLKIRSTKLEDSAMYFCASSGDKAWVDGYTFGSGTRLTVV.

The rearrangement uses TRBV5-1 and TRBJ1-1; maybe TRBD1 (6 bases). Between the trimmed V and J ends, which lost 0 bases and 2 bases, there was a span of 14 bases. CDR3 length equals 16 residues. Per germline, CDR1 SGHRS and CDR2 YFSETQ. CDR3 residues: CASSLAQTGSNTEAFF. The CDR3 bases are TGCGCCAGCAGCTTGGCTCAGACAGGTTCTAACACTGAAGCTTTCTTT.

The chain employs TRBV7-2 and TRBJ2-5; D perhaps matches TRBD1 (5 bases). Germline V gene data show CDR1 as SGHTA and CDR2 as FQGNSA. The V end lost 1 base, the J end lost 3 bases, and 12 bases lay between the germline ends. The CDR3 length is 15 residues. CDR3: CASSLEVGRKETQYF. CDR3 nucleotides: TGTGCCAGCAGCTTAGAGGTGGGGCGGAAAGAGACCCAGTACTTC.

J is TRBJ1-6 and V is TRBV2; TRBD1 matches at 8 bases. Trimming took 4 bases from V and 7 from J; bases not matched to a gene: 0. Germline V gene data show CDR1 as SNHLY and CDR2 as FYNNEI. The CDR3 is 13 residues long. CDR3 sequence reads: CASSGTGNSPLHF. CDR3 coding DNA: TGTGCCAGCAGTGGGACAGGGAATTCACCCCTCCACTTT.

J is TRBJ1-4 and V is TRBV5-6, with 7 bases that match TRBD1. The V and J ends lost 4 bases and 8 bases, in that order; junction bases with no gene match: 17. The CDR3 loop spans 17 amino acids. Germline V gene data show CDR1 as SGHDT and CDR2 as YYEEEE. The CDR3, as DNA: TGTGCCAGCAGCGCCACAAGACAGGGCACTTTAGGGGAAAAACTGTTTTTT. As protein: CASSATRQGTLGEKLFF.